This T cell receptor (beta chain) was retrieved from a study of T cell changes during pregnancy in multiple sclerosis. The CDR3 is made up of 14 amino acids. V lost 5 bases, J lost 6 bases, and 16 bases lay in between. Per the germline V gene, CDR1 is SGHTA and CDR2 is FQGNSA. Libraries were prepared by immunoSEQ multiplex PCR; TCRdb keeps only in-frame clonotypes and omits some of them. This table holds about 44,000 clones, 85% to 90% found once. V and J are TRBV7-2 and TRBJ1-1; D call uncertain. This receptor was identified in a female donor with multiple sclerosis, enrolled in a pregnancy study. This specimen consisted of CD4+ T cells from peripheral blood mononuclear cells, obtained in the first trimester of pregnancy. The CDR3 DNA reads TGTGCCAGCAGCACTACTCCCTCTCGGGCTGAAGCTTTCTTT. As protein: CASSTTPSRAEAFF.